This T cell receptor beta chain was recovered during a study of cytomegalovirus exposure and HLA in healthy donors. V was pared by 6 bases and J by 5 bases, with 3 bases of the junction left unmatched. CDR1 and CDR2 (germline): ENHRY, SYGVKD. This CDR3 is built from 12 residues. In the PCR, 60 Vbeta and 13 Jbeta primers were used. The repertoire was sequenced with immunoSEQ multiplex PCR; TCRdb's copy has only in-frame clones and lacks some. The table shows about 180,000 clones, with around 81% occurring only once. Concerning this clone: The antigen is not known.

Findings and caveats of the study: Earlier results showed most TCR beta V segments being productive about 90% or about 30% of the time.

V gene TRBV10-3 combines with J gene TRBJ2-7, with TRBD1 matching 8 bases. Sequenced sample: PBMCs. The receptor was derived from a man aged 35 to 55 in good health and CMV-seronegative. CDR3 loop: CAIRQGANEQYF. As DNA, the CDR3 is TGTGCCATCAGGCAGGGGGCGAACGAGCAGTACTTC.